The text below deals with one T cell receptor (beta chain). The data belong to a study of blood T cell repertoires in COVID-19. In the study overall: In each case, the material was cDNA or gDNA derived from T cells, B-cell-depleted T cells, or PBMCs.

From germline, CDR1 is LGHDT and CDR2 YNNKEL (reference sequence). Trimming removed 0 bases from V and 7 bases from J, with 12 bases in between. The CDR3 extends over 14 amino acids. TCRdb keeps only in-frame clones here, not all; method: immunoSEQ multiplex PCR. The sample has about 100,000 clones; 70% to 90% are singletons. The genes are TRBV3-1 (or the pseudogene TRBV3-2) and TRBJ1-2; D might be TRBD1 (5 bases). The sequence came from a man at least 80 years old with acute or convalescent COVID-19. The sample was peripheral blood. The CDR3 DNA is TGTGCCAGCAGCCAAGAAGACAGAGTAGGTGGCTACACCTTC. Translating gives CASSQEDRVGGYTF.